The present T cell receptor beta chain was sequenced within a study of T-cell memory formation after mild COVID-19. The CDR3 is made up of 17 amino acids. From germline, CDR1 is SGHNT and CDR2 YENEEA. V lost 4 bases, J lost 1 base, and 19 bases lay in between. Broader study findings: Detection of some responders pre-infection suggested pre-existing cross-reactive memory T cells participated. Contracting clones from day 15 to 85 showed balanced CD4/CD8; later expanders favored CD4+.

Via MiXCR, TCRdb re-called the 5' RACE reads, giving one row per CDR3 protein. The data show under 450,000 distinct CDR3 sequences, about 25% seen once. Note on this clonotype: The antigen remains undetermined.

The sequencing input was PBMCs or a T cell subset sorted from them (not recorded which). The sequence was collected from an adult woman who had mild COVID-19 (a few samples of this study predate the infection). Cell type and time point are not known. The V and J genes are TRBV11-3 and TRBJ1-1, with D tentatively TRBD1 (5 bases). The CDR3 loop reads CASSWGSGRRANTEAFF. Written as DNA, the CDR3 is TGTGCCAGCAGCTGGGGGTCGGGACGGAGAGCGAACACTGAAGCTTTCTTT.